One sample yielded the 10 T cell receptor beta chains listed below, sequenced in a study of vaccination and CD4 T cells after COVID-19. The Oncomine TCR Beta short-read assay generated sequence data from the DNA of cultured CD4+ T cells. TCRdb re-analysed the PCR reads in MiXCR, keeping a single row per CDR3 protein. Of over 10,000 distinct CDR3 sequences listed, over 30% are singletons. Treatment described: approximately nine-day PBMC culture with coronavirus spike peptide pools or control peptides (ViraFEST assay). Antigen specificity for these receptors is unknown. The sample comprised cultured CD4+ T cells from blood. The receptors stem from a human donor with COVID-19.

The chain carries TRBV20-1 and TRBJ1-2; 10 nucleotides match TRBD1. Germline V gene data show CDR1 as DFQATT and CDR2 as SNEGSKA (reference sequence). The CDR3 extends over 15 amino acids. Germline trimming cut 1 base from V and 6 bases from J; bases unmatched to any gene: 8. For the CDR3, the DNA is TGCAGTGCTAGAGGGATCCCCGGGACAGGGGATGGCTACACCTTC. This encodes CSARGIPGTGDGYTF.

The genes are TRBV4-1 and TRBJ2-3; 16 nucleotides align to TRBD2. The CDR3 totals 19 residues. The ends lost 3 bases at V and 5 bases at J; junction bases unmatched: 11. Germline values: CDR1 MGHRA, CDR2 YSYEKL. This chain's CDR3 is CASSHGTSGGAGVKDTQYF. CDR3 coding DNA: TGCGCCAGCAGCCACGGGACTAGCGGGGGGGCGGGAGTTAAAGATACGCAGTATTTT.

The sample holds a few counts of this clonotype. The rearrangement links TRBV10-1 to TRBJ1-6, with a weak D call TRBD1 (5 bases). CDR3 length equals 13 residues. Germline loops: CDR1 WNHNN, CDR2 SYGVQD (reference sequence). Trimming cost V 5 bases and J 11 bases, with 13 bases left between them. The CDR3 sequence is CASSSGISAPLHF. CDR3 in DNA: TGCGCCAGCAGTTCAGGGATTTCAGCACCCCTCCACTTT.

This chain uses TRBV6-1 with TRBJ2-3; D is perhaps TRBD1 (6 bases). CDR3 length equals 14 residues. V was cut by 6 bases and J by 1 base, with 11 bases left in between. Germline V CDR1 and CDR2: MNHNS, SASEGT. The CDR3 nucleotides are TGTGCCAGCAGCGCCTCAGGGGGCACAGATACGCAGTATTTT. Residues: CASSASGGTDTQYF.

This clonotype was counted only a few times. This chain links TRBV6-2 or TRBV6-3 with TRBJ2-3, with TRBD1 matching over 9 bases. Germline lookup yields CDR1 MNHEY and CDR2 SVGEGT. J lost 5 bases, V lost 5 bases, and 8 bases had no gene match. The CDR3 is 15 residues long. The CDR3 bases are TGTGCCAGCAGTGGACACAGGGGGCGCGGAGATACGCAGTATTTT. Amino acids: CASSGHRGRGDTQYF.

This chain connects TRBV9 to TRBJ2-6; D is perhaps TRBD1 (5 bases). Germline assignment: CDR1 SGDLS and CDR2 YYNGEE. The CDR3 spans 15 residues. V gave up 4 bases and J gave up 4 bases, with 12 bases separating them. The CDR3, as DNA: TGTGCCAGCAGCCCGACAGTAGGAGGGGCCAACGTCCTGACTTTC. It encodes CASSPTVGGANVLTF.

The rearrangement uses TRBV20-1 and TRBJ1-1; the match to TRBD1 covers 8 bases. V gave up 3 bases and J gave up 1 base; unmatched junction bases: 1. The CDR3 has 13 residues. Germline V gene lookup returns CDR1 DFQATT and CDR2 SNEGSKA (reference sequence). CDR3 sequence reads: CSASGQGNTEAFF. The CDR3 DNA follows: TGCAGTGCTAGTGGACAGGGGAACACTGAAGCTTTCTTT.

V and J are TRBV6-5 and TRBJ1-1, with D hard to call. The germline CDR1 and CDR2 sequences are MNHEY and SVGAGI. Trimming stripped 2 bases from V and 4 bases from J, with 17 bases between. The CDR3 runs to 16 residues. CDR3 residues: CASSYVLISQPTEAFF. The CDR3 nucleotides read TGTGCCAGCAGTTACGTATTGATTTCACAACCCACTGAAGCTTTCTTT.

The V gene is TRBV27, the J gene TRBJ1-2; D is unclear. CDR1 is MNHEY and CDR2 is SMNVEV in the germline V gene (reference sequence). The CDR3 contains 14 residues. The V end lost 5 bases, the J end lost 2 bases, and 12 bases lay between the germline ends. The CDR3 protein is CASSPPGANYGYTF. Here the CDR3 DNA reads TGTGCCAGCAGTCCCCCTGGAGCAAACTATGGCTACACCTTC.

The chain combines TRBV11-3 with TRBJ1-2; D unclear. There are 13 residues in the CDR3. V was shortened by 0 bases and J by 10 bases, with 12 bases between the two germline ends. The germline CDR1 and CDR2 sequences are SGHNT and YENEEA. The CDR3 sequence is CASSLELSLPYTF. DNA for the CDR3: TGTGCCAGCAGCTTAGAACTTAGTCTGCCCTACACCTTC.